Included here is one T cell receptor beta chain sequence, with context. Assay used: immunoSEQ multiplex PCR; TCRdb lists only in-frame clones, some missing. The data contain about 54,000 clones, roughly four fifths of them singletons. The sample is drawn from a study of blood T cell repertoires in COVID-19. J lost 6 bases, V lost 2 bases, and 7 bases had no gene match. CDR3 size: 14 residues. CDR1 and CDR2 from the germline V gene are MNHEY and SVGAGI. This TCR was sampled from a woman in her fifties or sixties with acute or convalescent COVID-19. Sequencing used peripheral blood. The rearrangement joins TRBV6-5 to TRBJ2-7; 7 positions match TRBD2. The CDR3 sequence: CASSYVGGGFEQYF. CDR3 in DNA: TGTGCCAGCAGTTACGTGGGGGGAGGGTTCGAGCAGTACTTC.